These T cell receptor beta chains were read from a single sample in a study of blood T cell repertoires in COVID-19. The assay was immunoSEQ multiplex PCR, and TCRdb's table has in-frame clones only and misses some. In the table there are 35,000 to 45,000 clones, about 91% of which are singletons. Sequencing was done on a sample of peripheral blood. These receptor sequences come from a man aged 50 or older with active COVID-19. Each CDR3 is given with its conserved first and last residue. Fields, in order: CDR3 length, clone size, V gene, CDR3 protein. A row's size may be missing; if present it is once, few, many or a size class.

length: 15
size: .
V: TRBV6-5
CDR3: CASRSGDRGRVEQYF

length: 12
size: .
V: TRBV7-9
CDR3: CASSSGTDTQYF

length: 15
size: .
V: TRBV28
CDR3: CASSSRLAGINEQFF

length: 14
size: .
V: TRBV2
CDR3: CASSPRVMNTEAFF

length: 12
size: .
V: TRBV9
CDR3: CASSVFFDEQFF

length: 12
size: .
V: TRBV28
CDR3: CASSFQHLHVFF

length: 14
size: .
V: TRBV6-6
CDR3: CASMRTGMNTEAFF

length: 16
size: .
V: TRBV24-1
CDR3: CATSGVWTSGTNEQFF

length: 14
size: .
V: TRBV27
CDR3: CASSLKQGGYEQYF

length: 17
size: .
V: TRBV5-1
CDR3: CASSLGGIGSWSYEQYF

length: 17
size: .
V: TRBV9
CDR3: CASSVASASGGTDTQYF

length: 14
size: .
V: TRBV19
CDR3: CASSSGTSGETQYF

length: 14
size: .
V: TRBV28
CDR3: CASIPGGMNTEAFF

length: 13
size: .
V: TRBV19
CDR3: CASSIAEENIQYF

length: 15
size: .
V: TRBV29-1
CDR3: CSVIPTPPRENEQFF

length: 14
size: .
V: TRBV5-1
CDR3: CASSLSPTGYEQYF

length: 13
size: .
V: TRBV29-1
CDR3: CSGVEGDSGKAFF

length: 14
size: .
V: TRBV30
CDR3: CAWSEGHKGEKLFF

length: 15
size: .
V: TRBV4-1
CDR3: CASSKEGDRRETQYF

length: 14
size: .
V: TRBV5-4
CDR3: CASSFSGVTYGYTF

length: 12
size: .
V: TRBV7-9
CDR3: CASSEDRPEQYF

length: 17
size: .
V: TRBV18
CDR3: CASSPAAGDRSAGELFF

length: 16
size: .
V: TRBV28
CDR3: CASSGGGGTSQETQYF

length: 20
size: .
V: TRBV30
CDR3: CAWSLGGTPFGRPGANVLTF

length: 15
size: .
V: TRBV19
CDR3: CASSIAGTGATEAFF

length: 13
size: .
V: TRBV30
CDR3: CAWSVSLNYGYTF

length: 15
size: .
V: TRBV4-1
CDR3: CASSPRDRGPYEQYF

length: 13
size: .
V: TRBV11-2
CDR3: CASSLRADTEAFF

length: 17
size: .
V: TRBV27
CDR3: CASNRGGTSGSVGEQYF

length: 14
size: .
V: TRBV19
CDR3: CASPRGGPAYEQYF

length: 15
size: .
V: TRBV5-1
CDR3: CASSSLLAENTEAFF

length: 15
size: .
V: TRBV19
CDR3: CAIPGQGKGSYEQYF

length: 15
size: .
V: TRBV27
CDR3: CASSFLTGASYEQYF

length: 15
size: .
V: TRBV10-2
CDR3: CASSEFSGYYNEQFF

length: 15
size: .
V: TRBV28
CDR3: CASILDRGYNQPQHF

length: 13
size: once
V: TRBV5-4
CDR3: CASSSQGHGEAFF

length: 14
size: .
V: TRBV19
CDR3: CASRTRQVREKLFF

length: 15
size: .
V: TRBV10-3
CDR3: CAISEKLAGRGTQYF

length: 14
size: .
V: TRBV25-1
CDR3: CASSEFWDKETQYF

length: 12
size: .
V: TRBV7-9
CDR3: CASSLEGNEQFF

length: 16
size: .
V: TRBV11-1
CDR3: CASSSRGTSGYNEQFF

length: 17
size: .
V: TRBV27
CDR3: CASTPDRTALAKNIQYF